The sequence of this T cell receptor beta chain was determined in a study of OX40 agonist ivuxolimab in advanced cancers. Across the whole study: The diagnoses of dose-escalation patients were hepatocellular carcinoma, melanoma, renal cell or head and neck cancer.

By its share, this clone is medium-sized. The antigen is not known. Overall study results and limits: Relative to CD4+, CD8+ T cells held more expanded clones on average.

The length of the CDR3 is 14 residues. Trimming removed 4 bases from V and 6 bases from J, with 13 bases in between. CDR1 and CDR2 (germline): SGHTA, FQGNSA. Sequencing used immunoSEQ multiplex PCR; TCRdb keeps in-frame clones, though not all of them. The data contain tens of thousands of clones, just under 80% of them singletons. This clonotype was sampled from an adult with an advanced solid tumor such as melanoma, head and neck, liver or kidney cancer. The sequenced sample was CD4+ or CD8+ T cells sorted from blood, obtained in a trial of the OX40 agonist ivuxolimab. This chain joins TRBV7-2 and TRBJ1-3, with D possibly being TRBD1 (6 bases). The DNA for the CDR3 is TGTGCCAGCAGCTACTCAGGGGCCCAAAACACCATATATTTT. This gives the protein CASSYSGAQNTIYF.